The clone carrying this T cell receptor beta chain was seen a handful of times. The data stem from a study of blood T cells in healthy people across ages. Germline values: CDR1 DFQATT, CDR2 SNEGSKA (reference sequence). The CDR3 loop spans 17 amino acids. V gave up 3 bases and J gave up 8 bases; unmatched junction bases: 16. Primers used in a second PCR of roughly 6 to 11 cycles were a sample-barcoded 5' primer and a J-beta primer mix. TCRdb called the 5' RACE reads again in MiXCR, with one record for every CDR3 protein. The sample consists of about 1.5 million distinct CDR3 sequences, about 45% of them appearing once.

V is TRBV20-1 and J is TRBJ2-2, with 9 bases aligning to TRBD1. Material: blood. This clonotype originated in a woman aged 18-30 years in good health. The CDR3 region is CSARHIGTGRESGELFF. As DNA, the CDR3 is TGCAGTGCTAGGCATATTGGGACAGGGAGGGAGTCAGGGGAGCTGTTTTTT.